Each of the 10 T cell receptor beta chains below was sequenced from the same sample in a study of blood T cells in healthy people across ages. The authors ran a second PCR of roughly 6 to 12 cycles using a sample-barcoded 5' primer and a J-beta primer mix. TCRdb reprocessed the 5' RACE reads via MiXCR and lists one record per CDR3 protein. Of roughly 800,000 distinct CDR3 sequences in the sample, approximately 53% were seen once. The specimen was blood. These receptors were taken from an older man in good health.

The rearrangement joins TRBV20-1 to TRBJ2-7; 8 positions agree with TRBD1. Trimming cost V 3 bases and J 5 bases; bases outside gene matches: 3. This CDR3 contains 12 residues. In germline, CDR1 is DFQATT, CDR2 SNEGSKA (reference sequence). The CDR3 region is CSARGQADEQYF. DNA of the CDR3: TGCAGTGCTAGGGGACAGGCGGACGAGCAGTACTTC.

CDR3 bases: TGTGCCAGCAGCCCAAAACCCCAATTAGACTATGGCTACACCTTC. Its protein is CASSPKPQLDYGYTF. J is TRBJ1-2 and V is TRBV12-3 or TRBV12-4; no clear D. Between the trimmed V and J ends, which lost 6 bases and 3 bases, there was a span of 17 bases. The CDR3 spans 15 residues.

This clonotype was detected a few times. J is TRBJ2-1 and V is TRBV13; possibly TRBD1 for D (6 bases). The CDR3 covers 15 residues. Trimming left V 2 bases short and J 5 bases short, with 13 bases between. Germline values: CDR1 PRHDT, CDR2 FYEKMQ (reference sequence). As DNA, the CDR3 is TGTGCCAGCAGCTTATTGGGCCAGGGGAACAATGAGCAGTTCTTC. Translated, it gives CASSLLGQGNNEQFF. Variable domain in full (rest from reference TRBV13 and TRBJ2-1): AAGVIQSPRHLIKEKRETATLKCYPIPRHDTVYWYQQGPGQDPQFLISFYEKMQSDKGSIPDRFSAQQFSDYHSELNMSSLELGDSALYFCASSLLGQGNNEQFFGPGTRLTVL.

This clonotype was detected only a few times. The rearrangement uses TRBV29-1 and TRBJ1-2; 8 nucleotides match TRBD1. Trimming at V came to 6 bases and at J to 8 bases, leaving 11 bases not matched to a gene. Germline V gene sequence: CDR1 SQVTM, CDR2 ANQGSEA. The CDR3 extends over 13 amino acids. The CDR3 bases are TGCAGCGTCCTAGGCGGACAGGGAAGGGGCTACACCTTC. Protein product: CSVLGGQGRGYTF. Full variable domain (remainder filled in from reference TRBV29-1 and TRBJ1-2): SAVISQKPSRDICQRGTSLTIQCQVDSQVTMMFWYRQQPGQSLTLIATANQGSEATYESGFVIDKFPISRPNLTFSTLTVSNMSPEDSSIYLCSVLGGQGRGYTFGSGTRLTVV.

This chain joins TRBV6-6 and TRBJ1-2; D is unclear. V was clipped by 5 bases and J by 4 bases, with 20 bases between them. Per germline, CDR1 MNHNY and CDR2 SVGAGI (reference sequence). The CDR3 runs to 16 residues. CDR3 protein: CASSLDGSRVSYGYTF. In DNA form, the CDR3 reads TGTGCCAGCAGTCTAGACGGGTCTCGTGTTTCCTATGGCTACACCTTC.

This clonotype was recorded a few times. J is TRBJ1-4 and V is TRBV7-8; D not resolved. CDR3 length: 17 residues. The V gene's germline CDR1 is SGHVS and CDR2 FQNEAQ. Trimming removed 2 bases from V and 0 bases from J, with 13 bases in between. The CDR3, as DNA: TGTGCCAGCAGCTTATTTACGTCGGGTGCAACTAATGAAAAACTGTTTTTT. This codes for CASSLFTSGATNEKLFF.

The chain is built from TRBV20-1 and TRBJ2-7, with 8 bases lining up with TRBD2. The CDR3 contains 15 residues. CDR1 DFQATT and CDR2 SNEGSKA come from the germline V gene (reference sequence). With V trimmed by 5 bases and J by 2 bases, 11 bases remained unmatched. Here the CDR3 DNA reads TGCAGTGCTGACCGGACTCTAGCGGGTGCCTACGAGCAGTACTTC. This codes for CSADRTLAGAYEQYF.

This clonotype was recorded once. This chain links TRBV2 with TRBJ2-2, with D perhaps TRBD2 (6 bases). This CDR3 region has 15 residues. V dropped 4 bases and J dropped 4 bases, with 13 bases sitting between them. Germline CDR1 and CDR2: SNHLY and FYNNEI. The chain's CDR3 is CASSVLALRTGELFF. For the CDR3, the DNA is TGTGCCAGCAGTGTGCTAGCGCTTCGCACCGGGGAGCTGTTTTTT.

This clonotype was seen more than once but under ten times. The chain joins TRBV3-1 to TRBJ2-3; D may be TRBD1 or TRBD2 (5 bases each). The length of the CDR3 is 16 residues. Trimming took off 4 bases at V and 7 bases at J, with 21 bases between the two ends. Germline V gene sequence: CDR1 LGHDT, CDR2 YNNKEL (reference sequence). CDR3 nucleotides: TGTGCCAGCAGCCTATCCGGGACCTCCGTCTCCTATACGCAGTATTTT. It yields the protein CASSLSGTSVSYTQYF.

The V call is TRBV9, the J call TRBJ2-5, with TRBD1 matching over 7 bases. The CDR3 loop spans 13 amino acids. Per germline, CDR1 SGDLS and CDR2 YYNGEE. Trimming removed 3 bases from V and 5 bases from J; junction bases left unmatched: 4. The CDR3 reads CASSARQGETQYF. CDR3 in DNA: TGTGCCAGCAGCGCCCGACAGGGCGAGACCCAGTACTTC.